There are a few counts of the clone carrying this TCR beta chain. The sample originates from a study of blood T cell repertoires in COVID-19. Study context: Material from acute and convalescent COVID-19 was sourced from the United States, Italy and Spain. PBMCs, B-cell-depleted T cells, or T cells were the source of the cDNA or gDNA that made up the material.

Methods used by the authors: Nucleated cell counts were estimated from reference gene primer amplification. Clones were sequenced by immunoSEQ multiplex PCR, and TCRdb holds only the in-frame ones, with some missing. From that table come the V and J calls and clone size; the DNA was used to work out D and trimming. The data contain under 200,000 clones, approximately 85% of them singletons. V shed 8 bases and J 1 base; nucleotides not matched to a gene: 5. Germline V gene data show CDR1 as MGHDK and CDR2 as SYGVNS. There are 14 residues in the CDR3. The clonotype was recovered from a man aged 40-49 years with acute or convalescent COVID-19. The chain uses TRBV25-1 and TRBJ2-5, with TRBD1 matching over 9 bases. Sequencing was carried out using peripheral blood. The CDR3 is CASSPDRGQETQYF. The CDR3, as DNA: TGTGCCAGCTCCCCGGACAGGGGCCAAGAGACCCAGTACTTC. The whole variable domain, remainder taken from reference TRBV25-1 and TRBJ2-5, is EADIYQTPRYLVIGTGKKITLECSQTMGHDKMYWYQQDPGMELHLIHYSYGVNSTEKGDLSSESTVSRIRTEHFPLTLESARPSHTSQYLCASSPDRGQETQYFGPGTRLLVL.